The 30 T cell receptor beta chains given below trace back to one sample, sequenced in a study of cytomegalovirus exposure and HLA in healthy donors. The study ran its PCR with 60 Vbeta and 13 Jbeta primers. Sequenced by immunoSEQ multiplex PCR; TCRdb stores in-frame clones only, minus some. The sample records hundreds of thousands of clones, roughly 79% being singletons. The sample was PBMCs. The origin of the receptors is a woman in her thirties or forties in good health and CMV-seronegative.

The chain combines TRBV2 with TRBJ1-5; 9 nucleotides match TRBD1. The germline V gene encodes CDR1 SNHLY and CDR2 FYNNEI. J was trimmed by 7 bases and V by 6 bases; bases with no gene match: 10. The CDR3 sequence is 15 residues long. The CDR3 protein is CASSAGQGGRQPQHF. Here the CDR3 DNA reads TGTGCCAGCAGCGCGGGACAGGGAGGAAGGCAGCCCCAGCATTTT.

The CDR3 nucleotides are TGTGCCAGCAGCTTAGGGCGGGGAGATCTGTATGGCTACACCTTC. Its translation: CASSLGRGDLYGYTF. The rearrangement links TRBV13 to TRBJ1-2; D is ambiguous. This CDR3 is 15 amino acids long. V was pared by 0 bases and J by 5 bases, with 13 bases between. Germline lookup yields CDR1 PRHDT and CDR2 FYEKMQ (reference sequence).

The chain links TRBV9 to TRBJ1-1; possible D gene TRBD1, 5 bases. Germline assignment: CDR1 SGDLS and CDR2 YYNGEE. Trimming took 2 bases from V and 2 from J, leaving 10 bases between them. CDR3 length: 14 amino acids. CDR3 coding DNA: TGTGCCAGCAGCGTGGGGGACTCCAACACTGAAGCTTTCTTT. Encoded protein: CASSVGDSNTEAFF.

The chain links TRBV2 to TRBJ2-7; 8 bases fit TRBD2. Unmatched junction bases numbered 7, after V lost 6 bases and J lost 3 bases. The V gene's germline CDR1 is SNHLY and CDR2 FYNNEI. The CDR3 length is 14 residues. The DNA for the CDR3 is TGTGCCAGCAGCGTACGAACTAGCGGCTACGAGCAGTACTTC. This encodes CASSVRTSGYEQYF.

The V and J genes are TRBV19 and TRBJ1-1; 8 nucleotides agree with TRBD1. The CDR3 is 14 residues long. V lost 5 bases and J lost 2; bases outside the gene matches: 4. The V gene's germline CDR1 is LNHDA and CDR2 SQIVND (reference sequence). The CDR3 here is CASSRQGLNTEAFF. The CDR3 coding sequence is TGTGCCAGTAGTCGACAGGGGCTTAACACTGAAGCTTTCTTT.

With regard to this clone: Its ends do not fully match the called genes, so a read error is possible. V and J are TRBV5-1 and TRBJ1-6; D gene unclear. CDR3 length: 12 residues. Per the germline V gene, CDR1 is SGHRS and CDR2 is YFSETQ. CDR3 sequence (DNA): TGCGCCGGCAGCTTTGAGGGATCACCCCTCCACTTT. Translating it yields CAGSFEGSPLHF.

This clone is a singleton in its sample. The chain has TRBV9 and TRBJ1-5, with D unresolved. Trimming took off 0 bases at V and 6 bases at J, with 7 bases between the two ends. The CDR3 is made up of 13 amino acids. Germline-derived CDR1 and CDR2 are SGDLS and YYNGEE. The CDR3: CASSVEEGQPQHF. CDR3 nucleotides: TGTGCCAGCAGCGTAGAGGAGGGTCAGCCCCAGCATTTT.

The V call is TRBV6-5, the J call TRBJ2-2; TRBD2 is a possible D gene (6 bases). CDR1 is MNHEY, CDR2 SVGAGI, per germline. The CDR3 extends over 13 amino acids. Trimming took off 7 bases at V and 4 bases at J, with 10 bases between the two ends. In DNA form, the CDR3 reads TGTGCCAGCAAGGACTATCCCACCGGGGAGCTGTTTTTT. The encoded protein is CASKDYPTGELFF.

The chain is built from TRBV7-2 and TRBJ2-7; D might be TRBD2 (5 bases). Germline V gene sequence: CDR1 SGHTA, CDR2 FQGNSA. Trimming shortened V by 5 bases and J by 7 bases, and 15 bases separated the two germline ends. CDR3 size: 13 residues. The CDR3 coding sequence is TGTGCCAGCAGCCAACCCTCCTGGGAGGAGCAGTACTTC. This translates into CASSQPSWEEQYF.

This chain's CDR3 is CASSFAQGTYEQYF. The CDR3, as DNA: TGTGCCAGCAGCTTCGCACAGGGCACCTACGAGCAGTACTTC. The rearrangement uses TRBV7-8 and TRBJ2-7; a weak D match, TRBD1 (6 bases). The length of the CDR3 is 14 residues. In germline, CDR1 is SGHVS, CDR2 FQNEAQ. V lost 3 bases, J lost 2 bases, and 11 bases lay in between.

The chain links TRBV7-2 to TRBJ2-7; D is ambiguous. Trimming stripped 2 bases from V and 2 bases from J, with 7 bases between. Germline CDR1 and CDR2: SGHTA and FQGNSA. This CDR3 region has 13 residues. In DNA form, the CDR3 reads TGTGCCAGCAGCTTATTCCGGGCCTACGAGCAGTACTTC. It encodes CASSLFRAYEQYF. The entire variable domain, with the rest obtained from reference TRBV7-2 and TRBJ2-7, is as follows: GAGVSQSPSNKVTEKGKDVELRCDPISGHTALYWYRQSLGQGLEFLIYFQGNSAPDKSGLPSDRFSAERTGGSVSTLTIQRTQQEDSAVYLCASSLFRAYEQYFGPGTRLTVT.

The chain recombines TRBV6-4 with TRBJ1-1; no clear D. Germline-derived CDR1 and CDR2 are MRHNA and SNTAGT. The CDR3 spans 14 residues. Deletions cut 0 bases from V and 0 bases from J, with 5 bases between. This chain's CDR3 is CASSDSHLNTEAFF. The CDR3 nucleotides read TGTGCCAGCAGTGACTCACATCTGAACACTGAAGCTTTCTTT.

V usage is TRBV19 and J usage is TRBJ1-1; D perhaps matches TRBD1 (5 bases). The ends were cut back, 4 bases at V and 7 bases at J, with 19 bases in the middle. This CDR3 region has 15 residues. Germline V gene lookup returns CDR1 LNHDA and CDR2 SQIVND (reference sequence). In DNA, the CDR3 is TGTGCCAGTAGTACAGGGCACTCTTCGGGAGGTGAAGCTTTCTTT. The encoded protein is CASSTGHSSGGEAFF.

V and J are TRBV10-3 and TRBJ2-1, with D maybe TRBD2 (5 bases). The germline V gene has CDR1 ENHRY and CDR2 SYGVKD. The CDR3 loop spans 11 amino acids. The V gene lost 11 bases and the J gene lost 5 bases, with 10 bases spanning the gap. CDR3 coding DNA: TGTGCCGCCCGGGGAAACAATGAGCAGTTCTTC. Translated, it gives CAARGNNEQFF.

The J gene is TRBJ2-2, the V gene TRBV9; 8 bases map to TRBD2. CDR1 and CDR2 (germline): SGDLS, YYNGEE. The CDR3 has 19 amino acids. V trimming: 3 bases; J trimming: 3 bases; junction bases outside the gene matches: 16. CDR3 sequence: CASSAGVGGEAEDTGELFF. The CDR3, as DNA: TGTGCCAGCAGCGCTGGGGTCGGGGGGGAAGCAGAGGACACCGGGGAGCTGTTTTTT.

This sequence joins TRBV7-8 and TRBJ2-4, with D possibly TRBD1 on 5 matching bases. This CDR3 comprises 13 residues. V lost 1 base and J lost 4, with 5 bases in between. Germline CDR1 and CDR2: SGHVS and FQNEAQ. CDR3 bases: TGTGCCAGCAGCTTAGAGGGGAAAAACATTCAGTACTTC. This codes for CASSLEGKNIQYF.

V usage is TRBV28 and J usage is TRBJ1-2; D gene uncertain. The CDR3 is 13 residues long. CDR1 and CDR2 from the germline V gene are MDHEN and SYDVKM. The V end was cut by 7 bases, the J end by 5 bases, with 14 bases between. The CDR3 loop is CASIRAEGYGYTF. The CDR3 DNA reads TGTGCCAGCATTAGGGCGGAGGGTTATGGCTACACCTTC.

The V call is TRBV2, the J call TRBJ1-5; D perhaps matches TRBD1 (5 bases). Trimming took off 6 bases at V and 1 base at J, with 7 bases between the two ends. This CDR3 region has 13 residues. Germline V lookup: CDR1 SNHLY, CDR2 FYNNEI. CDR3 in DNA: TGTGCCAGCAGACAGGAGAGCAATCAGCCCCAGCATTTT. It is translated as CASRQESNQPQHF.

The rearrangement uses TRBV9 and TRBJ1-1, with D uncertain. The CDR3 consists of 15 residues. V dropped 4 bases and J dropped 0 bases, with 13 bases sitting between them. The germline CDR1 and CDR2 sequences are SGDLS and YYNGEE. The CDR3 DNA reads as TGTGCCAGCAGCCTAGGAGCGGCCATGAACACTGAAGCTTTCTTT. Translation: CASSLGAAMNTEAFF.

V is TRBV14 and J is TRBJ1-2; tentative D call: TRBD1 (5 bases). Deletions cut 5 bases from V and 4 bases from J, with 11 bases between. Germline V gene data show CDR1 as SGHDN and CDR2 as FVKESK. This CDR3 spans 13 amino acids. The CDR3 sequence is CASSLGGVYGYTF. DNA for the CDR3: TGTGCCAGCAGCTTGGGAGGGGTCTATGGCTACACCTTC.

In the case of this clone: At one end the junction does not follow the germline gene, possibly because of a read error. The chain carries TRBV7-7 and TRBJ2-5, with D maybe TRBD1 (5 bases). The V gene's germline CDR1 is SSHAT and CDR2 FNYEAQ (reference sequence). The CDR3 extends over 14 amino acids. The chain's CDR3 is CASSLGRNQETQYF. CDR3 sequence (DNA): TGTGCTAGCAGCTTGGGGCGGAACCAAGAGACCCAGTACTTC.

This chain links TRBV19 with TRBJ1-2; TRBD1 aligns across 8 bases. CDR1 is LNHDA, CDR2 SQIVND, per germline (reference sequence). This CDR3 is 15 amino acids long. V dropped 9 bases and J dropped 4; count of bases not matched to a gene: 13. This chain's CDR3 is CASTPPDREAYGYTF. In DNA form, the CDR3 reads TGTGCCAGCACTCCCCCGGACAGGGAGGCCTATGGCTACACCTTC.

This chain connects TRBV4-1 to TRBJ1-2; D is unclear. From germline, CDR1 is MGHRA and CDR2 YSYEKL. V lost 0 bases and J 2 bases, leaving 19 bases between the germline ends. The CDR3 sequence is 18 residues long. CDR3 nucleotides: TGCGCCAGCAGCCAAGACAACACTAGGAAAGACGCAAACTATGGCTACACCTTC. Translation: CASSQDNTRKDANYGYTF.

V is TRBV2 and J is TRBJ2-6, with a possible D match to TRBD1 (6 bases). Germline lookup yields CDR1 SNHLY and CDR2 FYNNEI. V was pared by 5 bases and J by 4 bases, with 12 bases between. CDR3 size: 15 residues. DNA of the CDR3: TGTGCCAGCAGTAAACAGGGTAGCGGGGCCAACGTCCTGACTTTC. Translated: CASSKQGSGANVLTF.

This clone has a single count. V usage is TRBV7-2 and J usage is TRBJ2-2, with 7 bases fitting TRBD1. The CDR3 extends over 16 amino acids. V shed 5 bases, J shed 1 base, and the junction held 7 bases outside the gene matches. From germline, CDR1 is SGHTA and CDR2 FQGNSA. This CDR3 is CASSLDRVLNTGELFF. In nucleotides, the CDR3 is TGTGCCAGCAGCCTAGACAGGGTACTGAACACCGGGGAGCTGTTTTTT.

The rearrangement uses TRBV12-5 and TRBJ1-5; no clear D. The CDR3 has 16 residues. Trimming stripped 2 bases from V and 7 bases from J, with 18 bases between. From germline, CDR1 is LGHNT and CDR2 FRNRAP. CDR3 DNA sequence: TGTGCTAGTGGTTTGTGGGAATCGGGAACGGGACAGCCCCAGCATTTT. Protein sequence: CASGLWESGTGQPQHF.

V is TRBV2 and J is TRBJ1-5; D perhaps matches TRBD1 (5 bases). The CDR3 totals 13 residues. Looked up from germline, CDR1 is SNHLY and CDR2 is FYNNEI. Trimming stripped 6 bases from V and 6 bases from J, with 12 bases between. CDR3 bases: TGTGCCAGCAGACAGGACACCGGTCAGCCCCAGCATTTT. Translated, it gives CASRQDTGQPQHF.

V gene TRBV4-3 combines with J gene TRBJ1-6, with 7 bases that match TRBD1. Germline CDR1 is LGHNA and CDR2 is YSLEER. The CDR3 is 13 amino acids. The junction had 9 bases not matched to a gene; V was cut back by 3 bases and J by 16 bases. This CDR3 reads CASSQGPGTELHF. In DNA form, the CDR3 reads TGCGCCAGCAGCCAGGGACCGGGGACAGAACTCCACTTT.

This clone was recorded only once. The V and J genes are TRBV11-3 and TRBJ2-5; the D gene is possibly TRBD1 (6 bases). V gave up 4 bases and J gave up 5 bases, with 17 bases separating them. Germline CDR1 and CDR2: SGHNT and YENEEA. There are 15 residues in the CDR3. CDR3 bases: TGTGCCAGCAGCTCACCCGACGGGACATCTGAGACCCAGTACTTC. Protein sequence: CASSSPDGTSETQYF.

J is TRBJ1-1 and V is TRBV18; D might be TRBD1 (5 bases). This CDR3 has 13 amino acids. V dropped 5 bases and J dropped 4 bases, with 11 bases sitting between them. Looked up from germline, CDR1 is KGHSH and CDR2 is LQKENI. DNA of the CDR3: TGTGCCAGCTCAGACCAGGGTGGCACTGAAGCTTTCTTT. It codes for CASSDQGGTEAFF.